Listed below are T cell receptor beta chains from one sample, sequenced in a study of blood T cell repertoires in COVID-19. Method: immunoSEQ multiplex PCR; TCRdb's copy keeps in-frame clones and lacks some. The sample comprises 190,000 or so clones, around 86% of which are singletons, and under 3% rests with the top ten. Sequencing input: peripheral blood. The receptors come from a woman in her twenties or thirties with active or convalescent COVID-19. Each CDR3 is given with its conserved first and last residue. The D gene is left open where the match is weak.

d_call	v_call	j_call	cdr3_nt	cdr3_aa
TRBD1	TRBV7-9	TRBJ2-7	TGTGCCAGCAGCTCTACTCAGGGGGACGACGAGCAGTACTTC	CASSSTQGDDEQYF
.	TRBV10-2	TRBJ1-2	TGCGCCAGCCAATCGACGACGACAGAACCCTATGGCTACACCTTC	CASQSTTTEPYGYTF
.	TRBV5-4	TRBJ2-7	TGTGCCAGCAGCTTGGATTTCAGGGCGCCCTCCTTC	CASSLDFRAPSF
TRBD1	TRBV27	TRBJ1-2	TGTGCCAGCCGGGAATGGGGACAGGGCAATGGCTACACCTTC	CASREWGQGNGYTF
TRBD1	TRBV4-1	TRBJ1-1	TGCGCCAGCAGCCAAGATTTTCTAGACAGGGCGACTGGGGCTTTCTTT	CASSQDFLDRATGAFF
.	TRBV3-1/TRBV3-2	TRBJ2-1	TGTGCCAGCAGCCAAGCGGGAGAGCAGTTCTTC	CASSQAGEQFF
.	TRBV5-5	TRBJ2-7	TGTGCCAGCAGCTTGTATTTGTACTACGAGCAGTACTTC	CASSLYLYYEQYF
.	TRBV7-2	TRBJ1-5	TGTGCCAGCAGCTTAGCCCGGGCAGGGAGGTATCAGCCCCAGCATTTT	CASSLARAGRYQPQHF
.	TRBV5-6	TRBJ1-4	TGTGCCAGCAGCTCGCGAGGACGGACTAGGTTCGAAAAACTGTTTTTT	CASSSRGRTRFEKLFF
TRBD2	TRBV24-1	TRBJ2-3	TGTGCCACCTCTAGCGGGGGGGTCACAGATACGCAGTATTTT	CATSSGGVTDTQYF
.	TRBV10-2	TRBJ2-7	TGCGCCAGCAGTGTCCCGGGACTCACCTACGAGCAGTACTTC	CASSVPGLTYEQYF